These 14 T cell receptor beta chains were sequenced from one sample in a study of T cells in Graves' hyperthyroidism and ophthalmopathy. From RNA transcripts, TCR beta CDR3 regions were amplified. In the first-round RT-PCR of the TCR CDR3, the HTBI primer set was used. TCRdb independently ran MiXCR on the multiplex PCR reads; one entry per CDR3 protein. This table has more than 350,000 distinct CDR3 sequences, 13% to 15% appearing once. What was sequenced was blood. The receptor set was obtained from an older woman with Graves' ophthalmopathy.

This clonotype was observed at least ten times. The chain is built from TRBV12-3 or TRBV12-4 and TRBJ1-1; D is ambiguous. V lost 5 bases and J lost 1, with 17 bases in between. This CDR3 contains 16 residues. CDR3 amino acids: CASSPLTPWANTEAFF. In DNA form, the CDR3 reads TGTGCCAGCAGTCCTCTAACCCCTTGGGCGAACACTGAAGCTTTCTTT.

This clonotype was seen more than once but under ten times. DNA for the CDR3: TGTGCCAGCAGTTTAGGACAGGGGCCAGAATCCACTAATGAAAAACTGTTTTTT. This codes for CASSLGQGPESTNEKLFF. V gene TRBV12-3 or TRBV12-4 combines with J gene TRBJ1-4, with TRBD1 matching over 8 bases. The CDR3 is made up of 18 amino acids. Trimming took 1 base from V and 2 from J; bases not matched to a gene: 9.

V and J are TRBV19 and TRBJ1-5, with D possibly matching TRBD1 (5 bases). The CDR3 covers 15 residues. Germline V CDR1 and CDR2: LNHDA, SQIVND (reference sequence). V lost 1 base to trimming and J lost 4 bases, with 11 bases between them. In DNA form, the CDR3 reads TGTGCCAGTAGTATAGGGGCAGGGTATAATCAGCCCCAGCATTTT. Translation: CASSIGAGYNQPQHF.

The sample holds a few counts of this clonotype. The rearrangement uses TRBV11-3 and TRBJ2-1, with D perhaps TRBD2 (5 bases). V lost 5 bases, J lost 9 bases, and 11 bases lay in between. CDR1 and CDR2 from the germline V gene are SGHNT and YENEEA. This CDR3 region has 12 residues. CDR3 coding DNA: TGTGCCAGCAGCCGCCGGGAAGGTGAGCAGTTCTTC. As protein: CASSRREGEQFF.

This clonotype was recorded at least ten times. The genes are TRBV20-1 and TRBJ2-7; 8 nucleotides align to TRBD1. CDR3 size: 15 residues. Germline CDR1 DFQATT, CDR2 SNEGSKA (reference sequence). Trimming took 1 base from V and 1 from J; bases not matched to a gene: 6. CDR3 residues: CSARAPTGGSYEQYF. CDR3 DNA: TGCAGTGCTAGAGCCCCTACAGGGGGGTCCTACGAGCAGTACTTC.

This rearrangement joins TRBV7-2 to TRBJ2-2; a weak D match, TRBD1 (6 bases). CDR3 length: 16 amino acids. V was clipped by 5 bases and J by 0 bases, with 13 bases between them. CDR1 is SGHTA and CDR2 is FQGNSA in the germline V gene. The CDR3: CASSPWGRPNTGELFF. CDR3 nucleotide sequence: TGTGCCAGCAGCCCGTGGGGGCGGCCGAACACCGGGGAGCTGTTTTTT.

Worth noting for this clonotype: A much larger clone differs by one base, so this may be a read error. DNA for the CDR3: TGTGCCGGCAGCCAATTTGGTAATGAGCAGTTCTTC. Its protein product is CAGSQFGNEQFF. The J gene is TRBJ2-1, the V gene TRBV3-1; D gene ambiguous. The CDR3 is 12 residues long. Germline V lookup: CDR1 LGHDT, CDR2 YNNKEL (reference sequence).

This clonotype has ten or more counts. This chain links TRBV28 with TRBJ2-3; D is possibly TRBD1 (5 bases). Germline V lookup: CDR1 MDHEN, CDR2 SYDVKM. CDR3 length equals 14 residues. Trimming left V 3 bases short and J 1 base short, with 8 bases between. This CDR3 is CASSLQGRTDTQYF. DNA of the CDR3: TGTGCCAGCAGTTTGCAGGGCCGCACAGATACGCAGTATTTT.

In its sample, this clonotype was seen many times. A read error may produce the germline difference seen at one junction end. The chain has TRBV11-2 and TRBJ2-3, with TRBD1 matching over 9 bases. CDR3 length: 16 amino acids. Germline CDR1 reads SGHAT; CDR2 reads FQNNGV. The CDR3 spells CASSSGVGQGTYTQYF. In DNA, the CDR3 is TGTGCCAGCAGCTCGGGGGTGGGACAGGGCACATATACGCAGTATTTT. The full variable domain, its missing parts supplied by reference TRBV11-2 and TRBJ2-3, is EAGVAQSPRYKIIEKRQSVAFWCNPISGHATLYWYQQILGQGPKLLIQFQNNGVVDDSQLPKDRFSAERLKGVDSTLKIQPAKLEDSAVYLCASSSGVGQGTYTQYFGPGTRLTVL.

With respect to this clonotype: This may be a read error: a much more frequent sequence differs by one nucleotide. The chain combines TRBV20-1 with TRBJ2-7; TRBD2 matches 13 bases. The germline V gene encodes CDR1 DFQATT and CDR2 SNEGSKA (reference sequence). The length of the CDR3 is 17 residues. CDR3 sequence reads: CSARDPPTSGRRYEQCF. The CDR3 region has the DNA TGCAGTGCTAGAGATCCCCCGACTAGCGGGAGGAGGTACGAGCAGTGCTTC.

This clonotype was found many times. V usage is TRBV3-1 and J usage is TRBJ2-7; D is uncertain. This CDR3 has 14 residues. Germline V gene data show CDR1 as LGHDT and CDR2 as YNNKEL (reference sequence). Trimming left V 4 bases short and J 2 bases short, with 12 bases between. CDR3 protein: CASSPGSGAYEQYF. The CDR3 region has the DNA TGTGCCAGCAGCCCAGGTTCGGGCGCCTACGAGCAGTACTTC.

This clonotype was seen ten or more times. This chain joins TRBV6-1 and TRBJ2-7; tentative D call: TRBD2 (6 bases). V dropped 2 bases and J dropped 7 bases, with 30 bases sitting between them. Germline V CDR1 and CDR2: MNHNS, SASEGT. CDR3 size: 19 residues. This CDR3 is CASSELGRSSGTSSGEQYF. CDR3 DNA: TGTGCCAGCAGTGAACTGGGCAGATCCTCCGGGACTTCGTCGGGGGAGCAGTACTTC.

Ten or more counts support this clonotype. The CDR3 loop reads CASSWDRDTEAFF. CDR3 nucleotides: TGCGCCAGCAGCTGGGACAGGGACACTGAAGCTTTCTTT. The chain uses TRBV5-1 and TRBJ1-1, with 9 bases fitting TRBD1. CDR3 length equals 13 residues. The ends lost 3 bases at V and 3 bases at J; junction bases unmatched: 0. Germline values: CDR1 SGHRS, CDR2 YFSETQ.

Ten or more counts support this clonotype. The chain links TRBV27 to TRBJ2-2, with 8 bases identical to TRBD1. CDR3 length: 16 residues. V lost 6 bases, J lost 3 bases, and 9 bases stayed unmatched. Germline V lookup: CDR1 MNHEY, CDR2 SMNVEV (reference sequence). The CDR3 DNA is TGTGCCAGCAGCCTCCTTTACAGGGGGGACACCGGGGAGCTGTTTTTT. It is translated as CASSLLYRGDTGELFF.